These T cell receptor beta chains were read from a single sample in a study of blood T cell repertoires in COVID-19. Profiling relied on immunoSEQ multiplex PCR, and the TCRdb table lists in-frame clones only, not all of them. The profile shows 55,000 to 75,000 clones, more than 85% of them singletons. Sequencing input: peripheral blood. These receptors came from a human donor with active COVID-19. The donor label of this sample is uncertain. Both conserved end residues are part of each CDR3. Only part of the rows carry a size: once, few, many, or a class if the clone is expanded.

>TRBJ2-7|TRBV9|NA
CASSPHGSGDFEQYF
>TRBJ2-3|TRBV25-1|once
CASSLTDTQYF
>TRBJ2-4|TRBV5-4|NA
CASSFGTENIQYF
>TRBJ2-1|TRBV13|NA
CASSLKAGYDEQFF
>TRBJ2-7|TRBV5-1|NA
CASSFISGGSYEQYF
>TRBJ1-2|TRBV9|NA
CASSVGDRVGSGYTF
>TRBJ2-2|TRBV11-1|NA
CASSPYRGGTGELFF
>TRBJ2-5|TRBV24-1|NA
CATSDGLRGPGTQYF
>TRBJ1-1|TRBV25-1|NA
CASSDRSTEAFF
>TRBJ2-7|TRBV29-1|once
CSVASRGYEQYF
>TRBJ1-1|TRBV19|NA
CASSIGRNTEAFF
>TRBJ2-3|TRBV7-2|NA
CASSLQTGVDTQYF
>TRBJ2-1|TRBV28|NA
CASSSPGASGRFDEQFF
>TRBJ1-6|TRBV5-1|NA
CASSSDREISPLHF
>TRBJ2-3|TRBV2|once
CASSVPGTDTQYF
>TRBJ2-2|TRBV24-1|NA
CATSDFKDRKTTGELFF
>TRBJ1-2|TRBV27|few
CASSLRTGVGYTF
>TRBJ2-5|TRBV6-1|NA
CASSDGAGGSETQYF
>TRBJ1-6|TRBV12-3/TRBV12-4|NA
CASRLTDSPLHF
>TRBJ1-2|TRBV3-1/TRBV3-2|NA
CASSHGQGYGYTF
>TRBJ2-3|TRBV6-1|NA
CASSEAPPYGLAGGDTQYF
>TRBJ2-7|TRBV6-5|medium-sized
CASVQQGAGETYF
>TRBJ1-6|TRBV5-1|NA
CASRAGENASPLHF